What follows are 20 T cell receptor beta chains derived from one specimen sequenced in a study of CD4 and CD8 cells across lung adenocarcinoma regions. TCRdb re-called the PCR reads with MiXCR, one entry per CDR3 protein. The sample comprises about 7,700 distinct CDR3 sequences, around 46% of which are singletons, and 30% rests with the top ten. The sequenced sample consisted of CD4+ T cells from the margin of a lung tumor. These receptors all come from a male donor with lung adenocarcinoma. The CD4 and CD8 labels of this study may be unreliable.

Concerning this clonotype itself: The conserved phenylalanine or tryptophan is not found at the CDR3 terminus, so this likely reflects a read error. Because the CDR3's place on the DNA is in doubt, the DNA is left out and the CDR3 is given as listed by TCRdb. V and J are TRBV6-8 and TRBJ2-1; TRBD2 is the table's D call and was not checked against the DNA. CDR1 MNHGY and CDR2 SAAAGT come from the germline V gene. The CDR3 spans 24 amino acids, including both terminal residues. The CDR3 loop reads CVHTHTHTHTHTHTALGLQKDSCL.

Details on this clonotype: It is likely a read error, because the conserved phenylalanine at the end of the CDR3 is missing. The DNA is left out, because the CDR3 cannot be placed on it with certainty; the CDR3 is given as TCRdb lists it. The chain is built from TRBV27 and TRBJ2-3; the D call in the table, TRBD1, was not verified against the DNA. Both ends counted, the CDR3 spans 17 residues. Per the germline V gene, CDR1 is MNHEY and CDR2 is SMNVEV (reference sequence). The CDR3 sequence: CASSLRTRGGYEQYFGP.

A word on this clonotype: Relative to the germline gene, one junction end is altered; a read error may explain this. V and J are TRBV6-1 and TRBJ2-3, with 7 bases identical to TRBD2. The CDR3 runs to 15 residues. Per the germline V gene, CDR1 is MNHNS and CDR2 is SASEGT. The CDR3 region is CGGGAGGSDTDTQYF. The CDR3, as DNA: TGTGGCGGGGGAGCTGGGGGATCTGACACAGATACCCAGTATTTT.

V and J are TRBV6-1 and TRBJ2-1; D perhaps matches TRBD1 (6 bases). The germline V gene encodes CDR1 MNHNS and CDR2 SASEGT. The V and J ends lost 6 bases and 4 bases respectively, with 7 bases between them. The CDR3 is made up of 12 amino acids. The CDR3: CASRTGYNEQFF. CDR3 nucleotide sequence: TGTGCCAGCAGGACAGGATACAATGAGCAGTTCTTC.

This clonotype is large in the sample. The chain has TRBV6-1 and TRBJ2-5; TRBD1 aligns across 10 bases. Germline values: CDR1 MNHNS, CDR2 SASEGT. This CDR3 comprises 15 residues. The ends lost 4 bases at V and 3 bases at J; junction bases unmatched: 5. Here the CDR3 reads CASSGGTGVEETQYF. The CDR3 DNA is TGTGCCAGCAGTGGTGGGACAGGGGTCGAAGAGACCCAGTACTTC.

V and J are TRBV7-9 and TRBJ2-4; D is uncertain. Germline-derived CDR1 and CDR2 are SEHNR and FQNEAQ (reference sequence). V was trimmed by 3 bases and J by 7 bases, leaving 13 bases between them. CDR3 length equals 14 residues. The CDR3 DNA is TGTGCCAGCAGCTTGTCGCGGATGGGGAACATTCAGTACTTC. Translated: CASSLSRMGNIQYF.

The rearrangement links TRBV14 to TRBJ2-4; D ambiguous. The CDR3 contains 12 residues. CDR1 and CDR2 (germline): SGHDN, FVKESK. Between the trimmed V and J ends, which lost 3 bases and 7 bases, there was a span of 7 bases. This chain's CDR3 is CASSQRGNIQYF. As DNA, the CDR3 is TGTGCCAGCAGCCAGAGAGGCAACATTCAGTACTTC.

The V and J genes are TRBV27 and TRBJ2-3; D gene ambiguous. V lost 3 bases, J lost 0 bases, and 7 bases lay in between. The CDR3 is made up of 14 amino acids. The germline CDR1 and CDR2 sequences are MNHEY and SMNVEV (reference sequence). The CDR3 bases are TGTGCCAGCAGTTTTACGGTGAGCACAGATACGCAGTATTTT. The encoded protein is CASSFTVSTDTQYF.

About this clonotype itself: One end of the junction varies from germline; a read error may be responsible. V and J are TRBV27 and TRBJ2-4; TRBD2 agrees at 9 bases. Germline CDR1 and CDR2: MNHEY and SMNVEV (reference sequence). The CDR3 is 19 residues long. The CDR3: CASRATGLAGQCAKDMQYF. DNA of the CDR3: TGTGCCAGCAGAGCCACGGGGCTAGCGGGACAGTGTGCCAAAGATATGCAGTATTTC.

By sample fraction, this clonotype is medium-sized. The chain carries TRBV6-1 and TRBJ2-1, with 13 nucleotides matching TRBD2. The DNA end lines up better with TRBJ2-7; the J call may be wrong. The germline CDR1 and CDR2 sequences are MNHNS and SASEGT. The CDR3 sequence is 16 residues long. CDR3 DNA: TGTGCCAGCCTAGGGACTAGCGGGGAGGAAAACAATGAGCAGTACTTC. The encoded protein is CASLGTSGEENNEQYF.

The V call is TRBV9, the J call TRBJ2-5, with 7 nucleotides matching TRBD1. CDR1 SGDLS and CDR2 YYNGEE come from the germline V gene. J lost 0 bases, V lost 6 bases, and 8 bases had no gene match. CDR3 length: 15 amino acids. DNA for the CDR3: TGTGCCAGCAATTTCGAGGGGGCGCACCAAGAGACCCAGTACTTC. The encoded protein is CASNFEGAHQETQYF.

To note about this clonotype: Germline and junction disagree at one end, which may indicate a read error. The V and J genes are TRBV6-1 and TRBJ2-3; D may be TRBD1 or TRBD2 (5 bases each). Germline values: CDR1 MNHNS, CDR2 SASEGT. CDR3 length equals 16 residues. CDR3 nucleotide sequence: TGTGCCAGCAGCGTCTCGGGGCTGGGCCCCAATGACATTCAGTACTTT. As protein: CASSVSGLGPNDIQYF.

At least ten counts were recorded for this clonotype. With a much larger clone just one base away, this may be a read error. The rearrangement joins TRBV27 to TRBJ2-1; possibly TRBD2 for D (6 bases). The J call is in doubt because the DNA end fits TRBJ2-7 better. The CDR3 sequence is 17 residues long. Germline CDR1 MNHEY, CDR2 SMNVEV (reference sequence). In DNA, the CDR3 is TGTGCCAGCCTAAGCGGGTTCCATGCCTTCTCCTACAATGAGCAGTACTTC. Residues: CASLSGFHAFSYNEQYF.

The table lists this clonotype with a count of one. The rearrangement joins TRBV6-1 to TRBJ2-4, with TRBD2 matching over 9 bases. TRBJ2-7 matches the DNA end more closely, so the J call is doubtful. From germline, CDR1 is MNHNS and CDR2 SASEGT. The CDR3 consists of 15 residues. CDR3 bases: TGTGCCAGCAGGACAATGACTAGCGGCTCCTACGAGCAGTACTTC. Its translation is CASRTMTSGSYEQYF.

This clonotype was counted only a few times. The V gene is TRBV28, the J gene TRBJ1-1; D gene unclear. Germline values: CDR1 MDHEN, CDR2 SYDVKM. Trimming removed 6 bases at V and 9 bases at J, with 11 bases between. This CDR3 spans 11 amino acids. CDR3 sequence reads: CASSKRVQAFF. DNA of the CDR3: TGTGCCAGCAGCAAGAGGGTTCAAGCTTTCTTT.

This clonotype was seen many times. The rearrangement uses TRBV6-1 and TRBJ1-5; TRBD1 matches 11 bases. Looked up from germline, CDR1 is MNHNS and CDR2 is SASEGT. This CDR3 has 16 residues. Unmatched junction bases numbered 7, after V lost 1 base and J lost 8 bases. In DNA, the CDR3 is TGTGCCAGCAGTGAAGTAAGGACAGGGGGCAGAGAGCCCCAGCATTTT. The encoded protein is CASSEVRTGGREPQHF.

Comment on this clonotype: The junction and the germline gene differ at one end; a read error may be behind it. The chain is built from TRBV6-1 and TRBJ2-3; D tentatively reads TRBD1 or TRBD2 (5 bases each). CDR3 length equals 14 residues. The germline gives CDR1 MNHNS, CDR2 SASEGT. CDR3 sequence: CGVSGLCPKDMQYF. In DNA form, the CDR3 reads TGTGGCGTCTCGGGGCTGTGCCCCAAAGACATGCAGTACTTT.

The chain uses TRBV9 and TRBJ2-1, with TRBD1 matching over 8 bases. From germline, CDR1 is SGDLS and CDR2 YYNGEE. The CDR3 runs 17 residues. The junction had 7 bases not matched to a gene; V was cut back by 0 bases and J by 2 bases. The CDR3 here is CASSVEGTGDTYNEQFF. The DNA for the CDR3 is TGTGCCAGCAGCGTAGAGGGGACAGGAGATACCTACAATGAGCAGTTCTTC.

By share, this clonotype ranks as medium-sized (0.01 to 0.1%). The chain is built from TRBV27 and TRBJ2-3; D may match TRBD1 or TRBD2 (6 bases each). CDR1 and CDR2 from the germline V gene are MNHEY and SMNVEV (reference sequence). The length of the CDR3 is 15 residues. The ends were cut back, 1 base at V and 2 bases at J, with 10 bases in the middle. Here the CDR3 DNA reads TGTGCCAGCAGTTTATGGGGGGCGGACACAGATACGCAGTATTTT. Protein: CASSLWGADTDTQYF.

The gene calls are TRBV6-1 and TRBJ1-3; no definite D call. Germline V gives CDR1 MNHNS, CDR2 SASEGT. The CDR3 totals 15 residues. V lost 5 bases, J lost 0 bases, and 11 bases lay in between. CDR3 in DNA: TGTGCCAGCAGTCCCGACGCCGGCTCTGGAAACACCATATATTTT. Protein sequence: CASSPDAGSGNTIYF.